Listed below are T cell receptor beta chains from one sample, sequenced in a study of T cell responses to AZD1222 COVID-19 vaccine. Repertoires were generated with immunoSEQ multiplex PCR, while TCRdb's copy carries only in-frame clones and drops some. The sample records 86,000 or so clones, 86% being singletons. This sample comprised peripheral blood, obtained 28 days after the second AZD1222 dose. These receptors all stem from an adult who received the AZD1222 COVID-19 vaccine. Each CDR3 is given without its conserved first and last residue. Each record gives: J gene, V gene, CDR3 protein.

j_call: TRBJ2-1
v_call: TRBV19
cdr3_aa: ASSIRHGGLAGGRLDEQF

j_call: TRBJ1-6
v_call: TRBV3-1/TRBV3-2
cdr3_aa: ASSQAAGSNSPLH

j_call: TRBJ2-7
v_call: TRBV7-9
cdr3_aa: ASSPRDTHTYEQY

j_call: TRBJ1-2
v_call: TRBV11-2
cdr3_aa: ASSLDENFYGYT

j_call: TRBJ1-2
v_call: TRBV3-1/TRBV3-2
cdr3_aa: ASSQGRGGYT

j_call: TRBJ1-2
v_call: TRBV7-9
cdr3_aa: ASRPTGDGYGYT

j_call: TRBJ1-5
v_call: TRBV15
cdr3_aa: ATGQGANQPQH

j_call: TRBJ1-5
v_call: TRBV2
cdr3_aa: ASRLRDLNQPQH

j_call: TRBJ1-2
v_call: TRBV27
cdr3_aa: ASSPYPGYGYT

j_call: TRBJ1-3
v_call: TRBV5-1
cdr3_aa: ASRTAGGFGNTIY

j_call: TRBJ2-7
v_call: TRBV9
cdr3_aa: ASSASGREGGEQY

j_call: TRBJ2-5
v_call: TRBV6-5
cdr3_aa: ASSYHDPGGETQY

j_call: TRBJ1-2
v_call: TRBV7-2
cdr3_aa: ASSLAGLNYGYT

j_call: TRBJ2-2
v_call: TRBV19
cdr3_aa: ASSWAPGVDSTGELF

j_call: TRBJ1-3
v_call: TRBV6-5
cdr3_aa: ASSYSTGVGNTIY

j_call: TRBJ2-4
v_call: TRBV7-2
cdr3_aa: ASSLRTSGRAGDIQY

j_call: TRBJ2-7
v_call: TRBV6-5
cdr3_aa: ASSISGKLYEQY

j_call: TRBJ2-7
v_call: TRBV19
cdr3_aa: ASSTTDRAAYEQY

j_call: TRBJ2-1
v_call: TRBV6-4
cdr3_aa: ASSDSDRENEQF

j_call: TRBJ2-2
v_call: TRBV7-2
cdr3_aa: ASSQFGGAGNTGELF

j_call: TRBJ1-1
v_call: TRBV7-2
cdr3_aa: ASSLARGSEAF

j_call: TRBJ2-3
v_call: TRBV24-1
cdr3_aa: ATSDLAGNTDTQY

j_call: TRBJ2-2
v_call: TRBV6-5
cdr3_aa: ASSQLWGELF

j_call: TRBJ1-5
v_call: TRBV25-1
cdr3_aa: ASSVGVQPQH

j_call: TRBJ2-7
v_call: TRBV9
cdr3_aa: ASSPMAQSREQY

j_call: TRBJ2-2
v_call: TRBV6-4
cdr3_aa: ASSPLDRAGELF

j_call: TRBJ2-1
v_call: TRBV25-1
cdr3_aa: AILQGSWADNEQF

j_call: TRBJ1-5
v_call: TRBV25-1
cdr3_aa: ASSDPTGEGTQH

j_call: TRBJ2-7
v_call: TRBV6-2/TRBV6-3
cdr3_aa: ASSYPAVEQY

j_call: TRBJ2-5
v_call: TRBV12-3/TRBV12-4
cdr3_aa: ASSPTGKETQY

j_call: TRBJ1-1
v_call: TRBV6-6
cdr3_aa: ASSYDRRDTEAF

j_call: TRBJ2-7
v_call: TRBV7-9
cdr3_aa: ASNLDGTYEQY

j_call: TRBJ2-1
v_call: TRBV5-1
cdr3_aa: ASSSLSLSGTTNNEQF

j_call: TRBJ1-4
v_call: TRBV5-1
cdr3_aa: ASREQQQEKLF

j_call: TRBJ1-1
v_call: TRBV5-1
cdr3_aa: ASSLTGETEAF

j_call: TRBJ2-5
v_call: TRBV7-6
cdr3_aa: ASSLEVAGGRETQY

j_call: TRBJ1-2
v_call: TRBV7-2
cdr3_aa: ASTLGGTYGYT

j_call: TRBJ2-7
v_call: TRBV30
cdr3_aa: AWRGTGVDEQY

j_call: TRBJ2-3
v_call: TRBV4-3
cdr3_aa: ASSQDGGGSTDTQY

j_call: TRBJ1-1
v_call: TRBV7-9
cdr3_aa: ASSASGTSNTEAF

j_call: TRBJ2-7
v_call: TRBV6-2/TRBV6-3
cdr3_aa: ASSTHSGTTYEQY

j_call: TRBJ1-1
v_call: TRBV24-1
cdr3_aa: ATQENMNTEAF

j_call: TRBJ2-7
v_call: TRBV27
cdr3_aa: ASSSTLRGFRYEQY

j_call: TRBJ1-5
v_call: TRBV19
cdr3_aa: ASSTIRGAVNQPQH

j_call: TRBJ2-7
v_call: TRBV9
cdr3_aa: ASSTQGQLSYEQY